This TCR beta chain is drawn from a study of blood T cell repertoires in COVID-19. Study details: COVID-19 samples collected from the United States, Italy and Spain covered acute and convalescent phases. Sources were T cells, B-cell-depleted T cells, or PBMCs; the material itself was cDNA or gDNA.

As handled by the study authors: Counts of nucleated cells, estimated from reference gene primer amplification, were obtained. Sequencing was performed with immunoSEQ multiplex PCR; in TCRdb, only in-frame clones are kept and a portion is missing. The V and J calls and clone size are taken from that table; D and trimming were inferred from the DNA. Altogether 140,000 or so clones are present, roughly four fifths being singletons, with the ten largest covering around 8.6%. This sequence was found in a human donor in a cohort sampled during active COVID-19. The specimen was peripheral blood.

The CDR3: CASSLLPGGNEQFF. The DNA of the CDR3 is TGTGCCAGCAGCTTGCTGCCCGGGGGCAATGAGCAGTTCTTC. This chain joins TRBV5-6 and TRBJ2-1, with D tentatively TRBD2 (6 bases). CDR1 SGHDT and CDR2 YYEEEE come from the germline V gene. V gave up 1 base and J gave up 6 bases, with 11 bases separating them. The CDR3 has 14 residues.